The 20 T cell receptor beta chains presented below share a single source sample, sequenced in a study of shared clonotypes between healthy human individuals. As defined, naive CD8 cells were CD45RO-negative and positively selected for CCR7, with terminally differentiated effector memory CD45RA+ cells excluded. Libraries were prepared by immunoSEQ multiplex PCR; TCRdb keeps only in-frame clonotypes and omits some of them. The sample lists around 650,000 clones; about 96% were seen once. The specimen was naive CD8+ T cells sorted from blood. These receptors were taken from a woman in her 30s in good health.

The CDR3 coding sequence is TGCGCCAGCAGCCCGGGGGGTGGGCGAAGATCCACAGATACGCAGTATTTT. Translated: CASSPGGGRRSTDTQYF. The V gene is TRBV4-1, the J gene TRBJ2-3; TRBD2 matches at 7 bases. V shed 4 bases and J 2 bases; nucleotides not matched to a gene: 12. CDR3 length: 17 amino acids. Looked up from germline, CDR1 is MGHRA and CDR2 is YSYEKL.

The chain has TRBV5-4 and TRBJ1-1; possible D gene TRBD1, 5 bases. Germline V gene lookup returns CDR1 SGHNT and CDR2 YYREEE (reference sequence). V was clipped by 2 bases and J by 5 bases, with 10 bases between them. The CDR3 is 13 amino acids. Here the CDR3 reads CASSFTGETEAFF. CDR3 bases: TGTGCCAGCAGCTTTACAGGAGAAACTGAAGCTTTCTTT. Using reference TRBV5-4 and TRBJ1-1 for the parts outside the CDR3, the full variable domain is ETGVTQSPTHLIKTRGQQVTLRCSSQSGHNTVSWYQQALGQGPQFIFQYYREEENGRGNFPPRFSGLQFPNYSSELNVNALELDDSALYLCASSFTGETEAFFGQGTRLTVV.

This chain joins TRBV19 and TRBJ1-2; 10 positions agree with TRBD1. After removal of 7 bases from V and 6 bases from J, the junction contained 5 bases not matched to a gene. The germline V gene encodes CDR1 LNHDA and CDR2 SQIVND (reference sequence). The CDR3 loop spans 13 amino acids. The CDR3 bases are TGTGCCAGTAATGACAGGGGGCTCGATGGCTACACCTTC. It yields the protein CASNDRGLDGYTF. The variable domain in full, with the rest retrieved from reference TRBV19 and TRBJ1-2, is DGGITQSPKYLFRKEGQNVTLSCEQNLNHDAMYWYRQDPGQGLRLIYYSQIVNDFQKGDIAEGYSVSREKKESFPLTVTSAQKNPTAFYLCASNDRGLDGYTFGSGTRLTVV.

V gene TRBV7-6 combines with J gene TRBJ2-1, with 8 nucleotides matching TRBD2. Trimming removed 2 bases from V and 1 base from J; junction bases left unmatched: 4. The CDR3 consists of 16 residues. CDR1 is SGHVS and CDR2 is FNYEAQ in the germline V gene. This CDR3 reads CASSLYVAGSYNEQFF. The CDR3 nucleotides are TGTGCCAGCAGCTTATACGTAGCGGGATCCTACAATGAGCAGTTCTTC. The whole variable domain, remainder taken from reference TRBV7-6 and TRBJ2-1, is GAGVSQSPRYKVTKRGQDVALRCDPISGHVSLYWYRQALGQGPEFLTYFNYEAQQDKSGLPNDRFSAERPEGSISTLTIQRTEQRDSAMYRCASSLYVAGSYNEQFFGPGTRLTVL.

This chain links TRBV4-1 with TRBJ2-2; a possible D gene is TRBD2 (5 bases). V was clipped by 1 base and J by 4 bases, with 13 bases between them. This CDR3 region has 16 residues. Germline assignment: CDR1 MGHRA and CDR2 YSYEKL. The CDR3, as DNA: TGCGCCAGCAGCCAAGGTCCGGGGTCGGCCACCGGGGAGCTGTTTTTT. Translated, it gives CASSQGPGSATGELFF.

This clone came up once. The chain joins TRBV11-2 to TRBJ2-1; D not certain. The CDR3 spans 17 residues. In germline, CDR1 is SGHAT, CDR2 FQNNGV. The V end lost 1 base, the J end lost 0 bases, and 13 bases lay between the germline ends. The CDR3: CASSLASGQSSYNEQFF. CDR3 sequence (DNA): TGTGCCAGCAGCTTAGCTTCGGGCCAGAGCTCCTACAATGAGCAGTTCTTC.

The chain links TRBV16 to TRBJ1-2; D remains unclear. The V gene lost 1 base and the J gene lost 5 bases, with 8 bases spanning the gap. The CDR3 is made up of 13 amino acids. Germline V gene sequence: CDR1 KGHSY, CDR2 FQNENV. CDR3 protein: CASSQWKVYGYTF. The CDR3 DNA reads TGTGCCAGCAGCCAATGGAAGGTTTATGGCTACACCTTC.

The V and J genes are TRBV19 and TRBJ2-5; D possibly uses TRBD1 or TRBD2 (5 bases each). Germline V gene data show CDR1 as LNHDA and CDR2 as SQIVND (reference sequence). CDR3 length equals 14 residues. Trimming cost V 6 bases and J 4 bases, with 15 bases left between them. For the CDR3, the DNA is TGTGCCAGTAGGGACAACGGGGTCCGAGAGACCCAGTACTTC. It translates to CASRDNGVRETQYF. The full variable domain, with the rest looked up from reference TRBV19 and TRBJ2-5, is DGGITQSPKYLFRKEGQNVTLSCEQNLNHDAMYWYRQDPGQGLRLIYYSQIVNDFQKGDIAEGYSVSREKKESFPLTVTSAQKNPTAFYLCASRDNGVRETQYFGPGTRLLVL.

J is TRBJ2-7 and V is TRBV5-4; D tentatively fits TRBD1 or TRBD2 (5 bases each). Trimming left V 0 bases short and J 0 bases short, with 19 bases between. CDR3 length: 18 residues. The germline V gene encodes CDR1 SGHNT and CDR2 YYREEE (reference sequence). The CDR3 region is CASSLGDAVSWSSYEQYF. CDR3 DNA: TGTGCCAGCAGCTTGGGGGACGCCGTTAGCTGGAGCTCCTACGAGCAGTACTTC.

As regards this clone: Other nucleotide sequences from this sample produce the same CDR3. The chain links TRBV5-4 to TRBJ2-1, with D hard to call. Deletions cut 1 base from V and 7 bases from J, with 3 bases between. CDR1 and CDR2 (germline): SGHNT, YYREEE (reference sequence). The CDR3 consists of 11 residues. The DNA for the CDR3 is TGTGCCAGCAGCTTGATAAATGAGCAGTTCTTC. Translation: CASSLINEQFF.

A note on this clone: Distinct nucleotide sequences in the sample also encode this CDR3. V gene TRBV19 combines with J gene TRBJ1-1; D uncertain. The CDR3 sequence is 11 residues long. V lost 6 bases and J 4 bases, leaving 6 bases between the germline ends. Germline CDR1 LNHDA, CDR2 SQIVND (reference sequence). CDR3 nucleotide sequence: TGTGCCAGTAGCCCCGGCACTGAAGCTTTCTTT. It is translated as CASSPGTEAFF.

V usage is TRBV28 and J usage is TRBJ1-4; 7 nucleotides agree with TRBD1. The CDR3 is made up of 17 amino acids. V was clipped by 2 bases and J by 3 bases; unmatched bases: 9. From germline, CDR1 is MDHEN and CDR2 SYDVKM. DNA of the CDR3: TGTGCCAGCAGTTTAATCACACAGGGGAAGCCTAATGAAAAACTGTTTTTT. Translation: CASSLITQGKPNEKLFF.

This chain uses TRBV28 with TRBJ1-5, with TRBD1 as a possible D gene (6 bases). The CDR3 is made up of 15 amino acids. The V gene lost 7 bases and the J gene lost 4 bases, with 17 bases spanning the gap. The germline gives CDR1 MDHEN, CDR2 SYDVKM. CDR3 sequence (DNA): TGTGCCAGCAAAGCCGACAGGTTTTGGAATCAGCCCCAGCATTTT. This encodes CASKADRFWNQPQHF.

This sequence joins TRBV27 and TRBJ2-2; D call uncertain. This CDR3 region has 15 residues. Germline CDR1 MNHEY, CDR2 SMNVEV (reference sequence). Trimming stripped 6 bases from V and 0 bases from J, with 11 bases between. CDR3 sequence: CASSPGRSNTGELFF. The CDR3 nucleotides are TGTGCCAGCAGCCCCGGACGGTCGAACACCGGGGAGCTGTTTTTT.

The chain combines TRBV11-2 with TRBJ2-7; D gene uncertain. V lost 3 bases, J lost 4 bases, and 7 bases lay in between. This CDR3 comprises 12 residues. CDR1 SGHAT and CDR2 FQNNGV come from the germline V gene. The CDR3 DNA follows: TGTGCCAGCAGCTTTGGTGTTTACGAGCAGTACTTC. Its translation is CASSFGVYEQYF.

This chain joins TRBV9 and TRBJ1-2; maybe TRBD1 (5 bases). The germline V and J ends were trimmed by 3 bases and 4 bases, with 22 bases remaining between them. The CDR3 runs 17 residues. The germline CDR1 and CDR2 sequences are SGDLS and YYNGEE. The CDR3 here is CASSAAGTASTAYGYTF. The CDR3 DNA reads TGTGCCAGCAGCGCAGCCGGGACCGCCAGTACCGCCTATGGCTACACCTTC.

The genes are TRBV4-1 and TRBJ1-2, with TRBD1 identical over 12 bases. The V gene end was trimmed by 6 bases and the J gene end by 2 bases; junction bases not matched to a gene: 10. This CDR3 contains 17 residues. Per germline, CDR1 MGHRA and CDR2 YSYEKL. CDR3 amino acids: CASRLTRDRGPNYGYTF. The CDR3 DNA reads as TGCGCCAGCAGACTCACCCGGGACAGGGGGCCGAACTATGGCTACACCTTC.

This chain links TRBV27 with TRBJ1-5; possible D gene TRBD1, 6 bases. The CDR3 contains 15 residues. Germline V lookup: CDR1 MNHEY, CDR2 SMNVEV (reference sequence). Deletions cut 8 bases from V and 4 bases from J, with 18 bases between. CDR3 DNA sequence: TGTGCCAGCCGATTTGGGGGGGCCTTGAATCAGCCCCAGCATTTT. This sequence encodes CASRFGGALNQPQHF.

The gene calls are TRBV5-6 and TRBJ1-5; weak D call: TRBD1 (5 bases). The V end lost 3 bases, the J end lost 9 bases, and 16 bases lay between the germline ends. The germline V gene has CDR1 SGHDT and CDR2 YYEEEE. The length of the CDR3 is 14 residues. DNA of the CDR3: TGTGCCAGCAGCTATGGGCAGGGACCGGGGCCCCAGCATTTT. Translated, it gives CASSYGQGPGPQHF.

The V gene is TRBV11-2, the J gene TRBJ2-1; the D gene is possibly TRBD1 (5 bases). Germline V gene data show CDR1 as SGHAT and CDR2 as FQNNGV. V was trimmed by 3 bases and J by 8 bases, leaving 14 bases between them. This CDR3 is 14 amino acids long. The CDR3 sequence: CASSLRTGRDEQFF. CDR3 DNA: TGTGCCAGCAGCTTGAGGACCGGCAGGGATGAGCAGTTCTTC.